A selection of T cell receptor gamma chains follows, all from one sample in a study of gamma-delta T cells after stem cell transplantation. TCRdb reapplied CATT to the RT-PCR reads. The sample totals 65 to 100 gamma-chain clones. Specimen: gamma-delta T cells. The receptors were gathered from a human donor. It is not recorded whose cells these are; they may come from a transplant donor. Both conserved end residues are part of each CDR3. Fields, in order: clone size, V gene, J gene, CDR3 protein, CDR3 DNA. Clone size is given as once, few or many counts, or a class when the clone is expanded.

hyperexpanded	TRGV8	TRGJ1/TRGJ2	CATWDSGGGYYKKLF	TGTGCCACCTGGGATAGTGGGGGGGGGTATTATAAGAAACTCTTT
hyperexpanded	TRGV2	TRGJ1/TRGJ2	CATWDGAGYYKKLF	TGTGCCACCTGGGACGGGGCGGGGTATTATAAGAAACTCTTT
hyperexpanded	TRGV2	TRGJ1/TRGJ2	CATWDGLEDNKKLF	TGTGCCACCTGGGACGGACTTGAAGATAATAAGAAACTCTTT